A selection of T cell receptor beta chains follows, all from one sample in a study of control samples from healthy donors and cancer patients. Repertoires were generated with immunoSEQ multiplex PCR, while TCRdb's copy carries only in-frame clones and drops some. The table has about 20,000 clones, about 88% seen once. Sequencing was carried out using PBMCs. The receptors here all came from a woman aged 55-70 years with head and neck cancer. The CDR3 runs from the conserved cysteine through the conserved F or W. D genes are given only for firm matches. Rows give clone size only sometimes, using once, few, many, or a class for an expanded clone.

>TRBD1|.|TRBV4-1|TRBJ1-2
TGCGCCAGCAGCCAACCCGCGGACAGGGAAAACTATGGCTACACCTTC
CASSQPADRENYGYTF
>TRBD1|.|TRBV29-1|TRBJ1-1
TGCGGGGGACAGAAAGTCGTTACTGAAGCTTTCTTT
CGGQKVVTEAFF
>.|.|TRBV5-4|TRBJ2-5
TGTGCCAGCAGCTTGGACAGCAGAGAGACCCAGTACTTC
CASSLDSRETQYF
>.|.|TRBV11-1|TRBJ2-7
TGTGCCAGCAGCTTATGGGGCATTAACTCTGGCGACGAGCAGTACTTC
CASSLWGINSGDEQYF
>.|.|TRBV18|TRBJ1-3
TGTGCCAGCTCACCCCAGGGACCGGCCCCTGGAAACACCATATATTTT
CASSPQGPAPGNTIYF
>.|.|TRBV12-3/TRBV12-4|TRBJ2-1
TGTGCCAGCAGTTTTTTAGAGAGTAATGAGCAGTTCTTC
CASSFLESNEQFF
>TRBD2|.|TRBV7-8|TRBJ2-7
TGTGCCAGCAGCTTAGGTACTAGCGGCACCTACGAGCAGTACTTC
CASSLGTSGTYEQYF
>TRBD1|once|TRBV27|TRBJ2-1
TGTGCCAGCAACCCCGGACAGGGGGCCCTTGGGAACAATGAGCAGTTCTTC
CASNPGQGALGNNEQFF
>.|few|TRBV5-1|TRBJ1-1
TGCGCCAGCAGCTTGGCCCGGGGGAGCGCTGAAGCTTTCTTT
CASSLARGSAEAFF
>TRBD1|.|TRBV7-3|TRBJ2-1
TGTGCCAGCAGCTTAAAGGGACAGGGGTTGGCCACCTACAATGAGCAGTTCTTC
CASSLKGQGLATYNEQFF